This TCR beta chain was identified in a study of CD8+ T cells in alopecia areata (dated by TCRdb to between 2018 and 2020). The study in broad terms: Treated patients were enrolled in an open-label pilot trial of oral tofacitinib, 5 to 10 mg twice daily, for moderate-to-severe alopecia areata. Clonality in the scalp was compared among normal scalp (n=4), patchy alopecia areata scalp (n=8), and alopecia totalis/universalis scalp (n=8). Tofacitinib was administered for 6 to 18 months, and 6 months of follow-up off drug were then conducted to assess delayed response and recurrence. The study used high-throughput TCRbeta sequencing to examine T cell clonal expansion in alopecia areata, in both the C3H/HeJ mouse model and human patients. Biopsies were taken from tofacitinib-treated patients at baseline and again at 4 and 24 weeks into treatment, and several of those patients also had a later scalp biopsy. Amplification of TCRbeta CDR3 regions was done by immunoSEQ multiplex PCR using 35 Vbeta forward primers and 13 Jbeta reverse primers. On the human side, TCRbeta sequencing was run on scalp tissue and on sorted CD4+ and CD8+ peripheral blood T cells from healthy controls and from alopecia areata patients with either patchy or totalis/universalis disease. The RNA source kit depended on sample type: the PAXgene miRNA kit for fixed scalp, the miRNeasy kit for PBMCs, and the RNeasy kit for mouse skin. In treated patients, disease severity was measured using the SALT score, which gives the percentage of scalp surface area affected. General study outcomes and caveats: Many expanded lesional clones persisted in scalp and blood during tofacitinib treatment, which may partly explain relapse after stopping treatment. Unlike mouse skin, where gammadelta T cells dominate, normal human skin contains resident alphabeta T cells that get sequenced too, which complicates analysis of the scalp TCR repertoire. Because the treated cohort was small and had just a single nonresponder, larger studies are needed to establish links between baseline CD8+ expansion and response. Scalp clonality and the number of expanded CD8+ clones among the top 100 scalp clones were significantly decreased by tofacitinib. Shared TCR sequences between patients were less evident than in mice, which may be partly attributable to HLA diversity in the patient population. Higher clonality and more expanded CD8+ clones were observed in lesional scalp than in normal scalp, particularly in alopecia totalis/universalis, a finding suggestive of antigenic drive.

To prepare the library, the immunoSEQ multiplex PCR assay was applied. RNA was extracted from all samples and reverse transcribed into cDNA as template for TCR sequencing. First-strand cDNA was synthesized with SuperScript III using a 2:1 mix of oligo-dT and random hexamers. Amplification bias was assessed with a synthetic immune receptor repertoire, and residual bias was removed computationally. For the original study's pipeline: After raw reads were preprocessed to remove errors, the CDR3 was defined following IMGT conventions as running from the conserved cysteine to phenylalanine. Clonality was computed as 1 minus the Shannon entropy, with the entropy normalized by log2 of the number of productive unique TCRs. Scalp TCRbeta sequences were cross-referenced with sorted blood CD4 and CD8 repertoires so that the CD4 or CD8 identity of scalp clones could be inferred. As stored in TCRdb, this immuneACCESS dataset retains in-frame rearrangements with V and J assigned. A fraction of the clones does not appear; measured against another copy, unresolved V genes explain less than half of the discrepancy, and the remainder lacks a known reason. The V and J calls and clone size were taken over from that table, and D and trimming were inferred from the DNA. In all, the sample holds about 110,000 clones, and roughly 84% of those were seen once. The ten largest clones add up to 20% to 25% of the sample.

Note on this clone: Its antigen remains unidentified. One base away there is no much larger clone; base qualities are not given.

The CDR3 has 18 amino acids, counting the end cysteine and phenylalanine. Of the read, only the CDR3 DNA is kept; its 54 bases are in frame from base 1. V is reduced by 5 bases and J by 0 bases, leaving a spacing of 22 bases between them. From the germline V gene, CDR1 is SGHTA and CDR2 is FQGNSA. What this sample's time point label stands for: less than 30 weeks on oral tofacitinib. This specimen's treatment or condition label, interpreted: oral pan-JAK inhibitor, 5-10 mg twice daily. Lesional scalp punch biopsies and peripheral blood were obtained from alopecia areata patients. After PBMCs were isolated by density centrifugation and stained for CD3, CD4 and CD8, a FACSAria was used to sort CD4+ and CD8+ T cells.

The material sequenced was CD8+ T cells sorted from blood, taken at week 24, from a patient treated with tofacitinib. The rearranged segments are TRBV7-2 and TRBJ1-1, with TRBD1 perhaps the D gene, on 5 matching bases. The origin of this receptor is a human donor with alopecia areata. Here is the DNA: TGTGCCAGCAGCGGAACAGGTTTAGTTTGGAAAATGAACACTGAAGCTTTCTTT. Translated, it gives CASSGTGLVWKMNTEAFF.